This T cell receptor (beta chain) appears in the sequencing data of a study of T cell responses to AZD1222 COVID-19 vaccine. This CDR3 has 14 residues. Germline CDR1 reads SGHNT; CDR2 reads YYREEE (reference sequence). Trimming cost V 4 bases and J 2 bases, with 11 bases left between them. General study results and limits: Donors in the cohort were predominantly white British and more often female, and clonal diversity was possibly underestimated. Unmutated variant regions are reportedly targeted by nearly half of spike-specific TCRs. Baseline antibody screening turned up just a handful of seropositive AZD1222 recipients. Vaccine-associated CD4 TCRs spanned spike, dominant at 160-218 and 743-854.

As for this clone: Its matching antigen is unknown.

Clones were read by immunoSEQ multiplex PCR, and TCRdb kept only the in-frame ones, dropping some. In the table there are about 140,000 clones, roughly nine tenths of which are singletons. The material sequenced was peripheral blood, taken 28 days after the second AZD1222 dose. This clonotype was sampled from an adult who received the AZD1222 COVID-19 vaccine. The V gene is TRBV5-4, the J gene TRBJ2-3; TRBD1 or TRBD2 may be the D gene (6 bases each). In nucleotides, the CDR3 is TGTGCCAGCAGCGGCGGGGACACCACAGATACGCAGTATTTT. It is translated as CASSGGDTTDTQYF. The variable domain in full, with the rest retrieved from reference TRBV5-4 and TRBJ2-3, is ETGVTQSPTHLIKTRGQQVTLRCSSQSGHNTVSWYQQALGQGPQFIFQYYREEENGRGNFPPRFSGLQFPNYSSELNVNALELDDSALYLCASSGGDTTDTQYFGPGTRLTVL.